The source of this TCR beta chain is a study of response to subunit inactivated influenza vaccine. Points from the study as a whole: The study's authors posited that every seasonal influenza vaccination enlists few new T cells.

V was cut by 5 bases and J by 4 bases, with 9 bases left in between. Looked up from germline, CDR1 is SGHAT and CDR2 is FQNNGV. CDR3 size: 12 residues. Note on this clonotype: Its matching antigen is unknown.

TCRdb used MiXCR to reprocess the RT-PCR reads, holding one entry per CDR3 protein. This sample has 710,000 or so distinct CDR3 sequences, with roughly 14% found just once. This TCR came from a man in his fifties who received an inactivated influenza vaccine. The chain couples TRBV11-2 to TRBJ2-7; D is ambiguous. The sample in question was PBMCs from blood, obtained 12 days after vaccination. This CDR3 is CASSTPFYEQYF. The CDR3 bases are TGTGCCAGCAGCACCCCTTTTTACGAGCAGTACTTC.